The entry below gives a single TCR beta chain sequence along with its context. The method was immunoSEQ multiplex PCR; TCRdb's version includes in-frame clones alone and lacks a portion of them. Among some 120,000 clones listed, more than 75% were seen once. V was cut by 7 bases and J by 4 bases, with 19 bases left in between. The CDR3 contains 14 residues. CDR1 is SQVTM and CDR2 is ANQGSEA in the germline V gene. This record comes from a study of control samples from healthy donors and cancer patients. This rearrangement joins TRBV29-1 to TRBJ1-1; D may be TRBD1 (6 bases). The sample was blood. This clonotype was sampled from a man aged 35 to 55 in good health. CDR3 residues: CSAGRGGLGTEAFF. The CDR3, as DNA: TGCAGCGCCGGGAGGGGGGGGCTTGGCACTGAAGCTTTCTTT. Together with reference TRBV29-1 and TRBJ1-1, the CDR3 gives the full variable domain: SAVISQKPSRDICQRGTSLTIQCQVDSQVTMMFWYRQQPGQSLTLIATANQGSEATYESGFVIDKFPISRPNLTFSTLTVSNMSPEDSSIYLCSAGRGGLGTEAFFGQGTRLTVV.